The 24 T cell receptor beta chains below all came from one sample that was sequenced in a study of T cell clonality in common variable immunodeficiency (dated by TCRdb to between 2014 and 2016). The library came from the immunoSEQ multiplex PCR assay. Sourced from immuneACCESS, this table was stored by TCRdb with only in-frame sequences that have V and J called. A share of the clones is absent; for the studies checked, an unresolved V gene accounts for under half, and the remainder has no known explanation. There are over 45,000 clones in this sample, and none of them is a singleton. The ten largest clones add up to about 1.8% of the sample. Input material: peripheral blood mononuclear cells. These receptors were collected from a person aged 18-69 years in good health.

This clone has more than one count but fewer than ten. Incomplete CDR3 DNA: TGTGCCAGCAGCTTAACCCCTAGTGGAAATGAG. Translating it yields CASSLTPSGNE. The entire CDR3 sequence reads CASSLTPSGNEQFF. The rearrangement uses TRBV11-3 and TRBJ2-1; D gene uncertain. Read data end 3 residues before the CDR3 end; the end is taken from the germline J gene. Looked up from germline, CDR1 is SGHNT and CDR2 is YENEEA. This CDR3 region has 14 residues. Trimming removed 2 bases from V and 7 bases from J, with 12 bases in between.

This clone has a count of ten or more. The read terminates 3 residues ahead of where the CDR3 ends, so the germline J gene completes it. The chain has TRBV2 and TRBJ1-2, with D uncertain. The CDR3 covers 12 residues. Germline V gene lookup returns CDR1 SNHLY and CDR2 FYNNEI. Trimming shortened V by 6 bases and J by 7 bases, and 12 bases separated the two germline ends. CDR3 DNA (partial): TGTGCCAGCAGATCTGCCGGCGGTGGC. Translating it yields CASRSAGGG. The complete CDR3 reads CASRSAGGGYTF.

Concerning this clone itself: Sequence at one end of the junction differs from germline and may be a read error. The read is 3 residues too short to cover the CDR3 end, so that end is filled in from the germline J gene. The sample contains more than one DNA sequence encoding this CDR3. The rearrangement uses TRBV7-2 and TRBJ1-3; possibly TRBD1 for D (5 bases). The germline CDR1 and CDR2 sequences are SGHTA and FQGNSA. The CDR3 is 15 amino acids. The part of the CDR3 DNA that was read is TGTGCCAGCATACTAACAGGAGACTCTGGAAACACA. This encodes CASILTGDSGNT. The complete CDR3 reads CASILTGDSGNTIYF. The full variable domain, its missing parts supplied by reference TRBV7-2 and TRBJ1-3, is GAGVSQSPSNKVTEKGKDVELRCDPISGHTALYWYRQSLGQGLEFLIYFQGNSAPDKSGLPSDRFSAERTGGSVSTLTIQRTQQEDSAVYLCASILTGDSGNTIYFGEGSWLTVV.

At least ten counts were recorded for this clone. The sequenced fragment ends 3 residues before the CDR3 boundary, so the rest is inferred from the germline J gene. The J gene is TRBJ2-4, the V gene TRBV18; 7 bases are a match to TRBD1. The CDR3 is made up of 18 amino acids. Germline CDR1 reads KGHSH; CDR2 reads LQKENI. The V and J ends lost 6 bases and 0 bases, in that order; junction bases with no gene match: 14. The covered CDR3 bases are TGTGCCAGCTCCCCAGGGACAGCCACCTCTCTAGCCAAAAACATT. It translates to CASSPGTATSLAKNI. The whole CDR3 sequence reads CASSPGTATSLAKNIQYF.

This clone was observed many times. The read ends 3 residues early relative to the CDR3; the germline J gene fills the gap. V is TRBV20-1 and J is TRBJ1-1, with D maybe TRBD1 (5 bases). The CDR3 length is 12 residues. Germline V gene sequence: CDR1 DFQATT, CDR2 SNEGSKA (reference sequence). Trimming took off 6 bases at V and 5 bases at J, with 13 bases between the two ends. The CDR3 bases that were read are TGCAGTGCACGGGGCGGGGAGACTGAA. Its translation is CSARGGETE. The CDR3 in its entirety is CSARGGETEAFF.

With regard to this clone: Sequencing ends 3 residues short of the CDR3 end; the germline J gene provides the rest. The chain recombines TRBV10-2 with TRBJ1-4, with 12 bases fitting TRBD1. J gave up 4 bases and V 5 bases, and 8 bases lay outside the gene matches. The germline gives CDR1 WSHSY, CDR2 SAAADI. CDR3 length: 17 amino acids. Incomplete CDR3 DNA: TGCGCCAGCAGTAAAACCGGGACAGGGGGCGATAATGAAAAA. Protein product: CASSKTGTGGDNEK. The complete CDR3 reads CASSKTGTGGDNEKLFF.

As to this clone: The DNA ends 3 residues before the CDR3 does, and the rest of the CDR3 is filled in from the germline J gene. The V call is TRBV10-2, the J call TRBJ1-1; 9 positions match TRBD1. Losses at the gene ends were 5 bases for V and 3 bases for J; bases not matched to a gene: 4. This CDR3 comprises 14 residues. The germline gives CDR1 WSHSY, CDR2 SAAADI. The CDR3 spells CASSPGDRDTEAFF. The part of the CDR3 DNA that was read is TGCGCCAGCAGTCCCGGGGACAGGGACACTGAA.

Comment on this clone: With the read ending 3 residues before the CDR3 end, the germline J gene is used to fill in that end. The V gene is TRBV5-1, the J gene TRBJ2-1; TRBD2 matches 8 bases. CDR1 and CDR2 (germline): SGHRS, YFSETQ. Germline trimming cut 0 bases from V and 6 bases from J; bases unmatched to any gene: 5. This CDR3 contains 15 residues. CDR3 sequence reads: CASSLGLAKGNEQFF. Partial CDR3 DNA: TGCGCCAGCAGCTTGGGACTAGCGAAGGGCAATGAG.

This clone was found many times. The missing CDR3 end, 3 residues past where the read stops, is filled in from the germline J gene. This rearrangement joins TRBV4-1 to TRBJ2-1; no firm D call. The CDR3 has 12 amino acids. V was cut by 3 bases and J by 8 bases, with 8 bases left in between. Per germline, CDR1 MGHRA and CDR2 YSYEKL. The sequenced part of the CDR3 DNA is TGCGCCAGCAGCCACGACATCGATGAG. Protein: CASSHDIDE. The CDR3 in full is CASSHDIDEQFF.

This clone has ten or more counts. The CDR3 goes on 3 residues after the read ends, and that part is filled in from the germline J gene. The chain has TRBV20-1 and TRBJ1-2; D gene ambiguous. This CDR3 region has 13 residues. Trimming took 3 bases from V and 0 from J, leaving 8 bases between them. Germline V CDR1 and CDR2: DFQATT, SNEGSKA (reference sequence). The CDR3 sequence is CSASGQTNYGYTF. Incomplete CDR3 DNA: TGCAGTGCTAGTGGGCAGACTAACTATGGC.

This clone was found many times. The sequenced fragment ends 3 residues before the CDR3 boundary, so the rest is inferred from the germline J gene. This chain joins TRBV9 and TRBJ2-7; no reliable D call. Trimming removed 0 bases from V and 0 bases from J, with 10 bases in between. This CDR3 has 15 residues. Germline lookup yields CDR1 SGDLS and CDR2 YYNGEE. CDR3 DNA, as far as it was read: TGTGCCAGCAGCGTAGGGTCAGAGGTCTCCTACGAG. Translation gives CASSVGSEVSYE. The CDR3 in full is CASSVGSEVSYEQYF. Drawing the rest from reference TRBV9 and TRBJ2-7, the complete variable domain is DSGVTQTPKHLITATGQRVTLRCSPRSGDLSVYWYQQSLDQGLQFLIQYYNGEERAKGNILERFSAQQFPDLHSELNLSSLELGDSALYFCASSVGSEVSYEQYFGPGTRLTVT.

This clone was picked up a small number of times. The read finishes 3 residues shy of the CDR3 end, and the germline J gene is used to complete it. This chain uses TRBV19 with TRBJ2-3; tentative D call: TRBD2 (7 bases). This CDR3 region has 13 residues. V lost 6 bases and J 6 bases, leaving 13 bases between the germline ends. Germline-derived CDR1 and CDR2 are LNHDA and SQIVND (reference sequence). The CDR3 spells CASRAGAADTQYF. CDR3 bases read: TGTGCCAGTAGGGCGGGGGCCGCGGATACG.

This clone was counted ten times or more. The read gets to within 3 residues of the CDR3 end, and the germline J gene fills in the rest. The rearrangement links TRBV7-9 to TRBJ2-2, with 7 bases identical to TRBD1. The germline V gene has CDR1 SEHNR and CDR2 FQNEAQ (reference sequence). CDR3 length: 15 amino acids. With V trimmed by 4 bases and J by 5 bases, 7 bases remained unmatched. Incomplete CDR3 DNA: TGTGCCAGCAGCTCCCCCGACAGGGTGACCGGGGAG. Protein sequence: CASSSPDRVTGE. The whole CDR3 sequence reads CASSSPDRVTGELFF.

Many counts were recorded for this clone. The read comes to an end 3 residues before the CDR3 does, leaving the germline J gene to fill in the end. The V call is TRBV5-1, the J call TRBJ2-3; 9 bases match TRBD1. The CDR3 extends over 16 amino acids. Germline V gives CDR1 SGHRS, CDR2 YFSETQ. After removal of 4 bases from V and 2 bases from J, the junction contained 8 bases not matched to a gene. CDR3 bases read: TGCGCCAGCAGCCTTCAGGGACAGGGCACCACAGATACG. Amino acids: CASSLQGQGTTDT. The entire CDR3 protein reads CASSLQGQGTTDTQYF. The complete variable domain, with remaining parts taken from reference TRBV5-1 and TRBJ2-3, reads KAGVTQTPRYLIKTRGQQVTLSCSPISGHRSVSWYQQTPGQGLQFLFEYFSETQRNKGNFPGRFSGRQFSNSRSEMNVSTLELGDSALYLCASSLQGQGTTDTQYFGPGTRLTVL.

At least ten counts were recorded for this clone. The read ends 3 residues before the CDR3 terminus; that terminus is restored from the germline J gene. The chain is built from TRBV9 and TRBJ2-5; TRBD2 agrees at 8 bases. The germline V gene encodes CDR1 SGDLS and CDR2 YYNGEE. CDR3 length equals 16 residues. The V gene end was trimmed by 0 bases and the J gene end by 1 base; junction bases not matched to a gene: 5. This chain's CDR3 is CASSVEPGGGQETQYF. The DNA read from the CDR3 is TGTGCCAGCAGCGTAGAACCGGGAGGGGGCCAAGAGACC. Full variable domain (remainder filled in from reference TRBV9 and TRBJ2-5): DSGVTQTPKHLITATGQRVTLRCSPRSGDLSVYWYQQSLDQGLQFLIQYYNGEERAKGNILERFSAQQFPDLHSELNLSSLELGDSALYFCASSVEPGGGQETQYFGPGTRLLVL.

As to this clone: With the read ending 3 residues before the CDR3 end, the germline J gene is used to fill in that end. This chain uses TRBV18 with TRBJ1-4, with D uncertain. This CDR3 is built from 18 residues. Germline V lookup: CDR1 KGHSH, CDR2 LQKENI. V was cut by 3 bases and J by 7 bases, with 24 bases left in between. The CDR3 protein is CASSPRGPSPSGSEKLFF. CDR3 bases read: TGTGCCAGCTCACCCCGAGGGCCCAGTCCGAGCGGGAGTGAAAAA.

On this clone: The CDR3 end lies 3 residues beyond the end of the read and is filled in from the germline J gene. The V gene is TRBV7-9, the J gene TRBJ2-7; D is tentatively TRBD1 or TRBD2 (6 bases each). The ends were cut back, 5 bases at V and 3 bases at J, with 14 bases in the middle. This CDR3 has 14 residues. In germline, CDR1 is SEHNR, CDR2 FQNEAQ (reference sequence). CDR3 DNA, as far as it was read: TGTGCCAGCAGCCTAGGGGGGCAGGGCTACGAG. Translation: CASSLGGQGYE. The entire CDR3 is CASSLGGQGYEQYF. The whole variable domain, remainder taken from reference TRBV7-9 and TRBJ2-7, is DTGVSQNPRHKITKRGQNVTFRCDPISEHNRLYWYRQTLGQGPEFLTYFQNEAQLEKSRLLSDRFSAERPKGSFSTLEIQRTEQGDSAMYLCASSLGGQGYEQYFGPGTRLTVT.

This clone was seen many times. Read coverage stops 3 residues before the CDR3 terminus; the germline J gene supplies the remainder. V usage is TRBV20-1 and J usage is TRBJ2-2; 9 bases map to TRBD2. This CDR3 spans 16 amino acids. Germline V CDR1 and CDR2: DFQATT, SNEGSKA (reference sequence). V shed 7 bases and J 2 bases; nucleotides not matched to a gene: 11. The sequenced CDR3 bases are TGCAGTGTCCCCCGGCTAGCGGGGAGCAACACCGGGGAG. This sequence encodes CSVPRLAGSNTGE. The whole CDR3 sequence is CSVPRLAGSNTGELFF.

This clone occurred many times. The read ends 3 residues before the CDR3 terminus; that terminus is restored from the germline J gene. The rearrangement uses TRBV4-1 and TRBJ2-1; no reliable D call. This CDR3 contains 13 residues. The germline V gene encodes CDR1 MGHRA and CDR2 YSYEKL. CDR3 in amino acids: CAVGPPAYNEQFF. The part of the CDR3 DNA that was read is TGCGCTGTAGGGCCCCCCGCCTACAATGAG.

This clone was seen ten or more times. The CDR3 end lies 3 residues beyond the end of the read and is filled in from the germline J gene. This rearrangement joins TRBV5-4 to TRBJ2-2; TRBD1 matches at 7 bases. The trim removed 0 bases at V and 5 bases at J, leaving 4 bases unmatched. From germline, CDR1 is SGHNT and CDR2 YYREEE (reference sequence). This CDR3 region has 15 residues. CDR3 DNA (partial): TGTGCCAGCAGCTTGGACAGGGGTAATACCGGGGAG. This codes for CASSLDRGNTGE. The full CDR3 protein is CASSLDRGNTGELFF.

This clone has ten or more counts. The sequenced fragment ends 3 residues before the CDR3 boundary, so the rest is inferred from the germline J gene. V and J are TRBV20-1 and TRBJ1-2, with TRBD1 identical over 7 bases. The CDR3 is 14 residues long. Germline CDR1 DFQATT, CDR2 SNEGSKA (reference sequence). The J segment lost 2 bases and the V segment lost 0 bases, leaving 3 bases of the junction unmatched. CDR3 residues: CSARDQGGNYGYTF. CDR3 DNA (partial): TGCAGTGCTAGAGATCAGGGGGGAAACTATGGC.

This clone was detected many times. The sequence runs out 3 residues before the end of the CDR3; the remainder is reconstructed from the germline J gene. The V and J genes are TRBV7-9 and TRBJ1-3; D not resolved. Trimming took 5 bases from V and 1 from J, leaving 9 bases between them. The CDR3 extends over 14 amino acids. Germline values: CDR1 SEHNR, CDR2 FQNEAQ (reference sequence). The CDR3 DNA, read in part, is TGTGCCAGCAGCCTTCTCGGGTCTGGAAACACC. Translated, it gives CASSLLGSGNT. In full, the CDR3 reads CASSLLGSGNTIYF.

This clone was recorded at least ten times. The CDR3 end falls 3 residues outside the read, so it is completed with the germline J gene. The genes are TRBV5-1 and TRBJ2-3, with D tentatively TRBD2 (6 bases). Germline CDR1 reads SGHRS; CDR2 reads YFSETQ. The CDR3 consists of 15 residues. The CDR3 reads CASSLGGLTQETQYF. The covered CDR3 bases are TGCGCCAGCAGCTTGGGGGGACTGACCCAAGAGACG.

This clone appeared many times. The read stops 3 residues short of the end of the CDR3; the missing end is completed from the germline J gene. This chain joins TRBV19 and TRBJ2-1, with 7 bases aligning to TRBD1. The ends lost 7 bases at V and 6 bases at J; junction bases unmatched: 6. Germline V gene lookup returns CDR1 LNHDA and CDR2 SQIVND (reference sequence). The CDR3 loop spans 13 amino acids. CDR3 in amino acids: CASKRDRPNEQFF. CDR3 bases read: TGTGCCAGTAAACGGGACAGACCCAATGAG.